The 18 T cell receptor beta chains below were found in one sample sequenced in a study of Graves' ophthalmopathy and Graves' hyperthyroidism (dated by TCRdb to 2016 to 2019). The run used an Illumina HiSeq 2000. TCR beta CDR3 regions were amplified from RNA transcripts for repertoire sequencing. The first round was an RT-PCR using HTBI primers with the Qiagen OneStep RT-PCR kit, and this first round was followed by a second-round multiplex PCR, then size selection and purification. TCRdb reworked the public reads: Q25 trimming with fastp, MiXCR clone assembly, productive beta chains retained. Each entry is one CDR3 protein sequence, shown with its most common DNA and genes. This sample is represented by 230,000 or so distinct CDR3 sequences; 45% to 55% of them were singletons. Over 40% of the sample belongs to the ten largest clones. Material: peripheral blood. The receptors were gathered from an adult man with Graves' ophthalmopathy.

This clonotype has at least ten counts. The V and J genes are TRBV24-1 and TRBJ1-1; TRBD1 matches 10 bases. Trimming removed 5 bases from V and 4 bases from J; junction bases left unmatched: 6. Germline V gene sequence: CDR1 KGHDR, CDR2 SFDVKD. The CDR3 is made up of 15 amino acids. Here the CDR3 reads CATSAAGQGTTEAFF. The DNA for the CDR3 is TGTGCCACCAGTGCCGCGGGACAGGGGACCACTGAAGCTTTCTTT.

This clonotype came up a few times. The V call is TRBV10-3, the J call TRBJ2-7; 8 nucleotides align to TRBD1. Trimming at V came to 6 bases and at J to 5 bases, leaving 6 bases not matched to a gene. Germline V gene sequence: CDR1 ENHRY, CDR2 SYGVKD. The CDR3 covers 13 residues. In DNA form, the CDR3 reads TGTGCCATCAGCGAGGGACAGGTCCACGAGCAGTACTTC. Residues: CAISEGQVHEQYF.

The chain combines TRBV15 with TRBJ2-5; the match to TRBD2 covers 13 bases. V gave up 0 bases and J gave up 3 bases; unmatched junction bases: 4. The CDR3 runs 17 residues. Germline V gene lookup returns CDR1 LNHNV and CDR2 YYDKDF (reference sequence). The CDR3, as DNA: TGTGCCACCAGCAGAGATCCCGGGACTAGCGGGGAAGAGACCCAGTACTTC. Residues: CATSRDPGTSGEETQYF.

This chain joins TRBV29-1 and TRBJ2-7; 9 positions agree with TRBD2. The CDR3 runs to 14 residues. The trim removed 2 bases at V and 3 bases at J, leaving 5 bases unmatched. From germline, CDR1 is SQVTM and CDR2 ANQGSEA. CDR3 in amino acids: CSVELAGRFYEQYF. The CDR3 nucleotides are TGCAGCGTTGAACTAGCGGGGAGGTTCTACGAGCAGTACTTC.

This clonotype was observed a few times. V gene TRBV5-4 combines with J gene TRBJ2-5; a weak D match, TRBD2 (6 bases). V lost 1 base and J 1 base, leaving 11 bases between the germline ends. Germline V gives CDR1 SGHNT, CDR2 YYREEE (reference sequence). The CDR3 length is 15 residues. The CDR3 DNA sequence: TGTGCCAGCAGCTTGAGATCCGGGAGCCAAGAGACCCAGTACTTC. It specifies CASSLRSGSQETQYF.

Only a few counts were recorded for this clonotype. The chain combines TRBV7-9 with TRBJ1-1; D not certain. Trimming removed 3 bases at V and 1 base at J, with 6 bases between. The CDR3 loop spans 13 amino acids. CDR1 and CDR2 (germline): SEHNR, FQNEAQ (reference sequence). As DNA, the CDR3 is TGTGCCAGCAGCTTGAGTCAGAACACTGAAGCTTTCTTT. As protein: CASSLSQNTEAFF. Together with reference TRBV7-9 and TRBJ1-1, the CDR3 gives the full variable domain: DTGVSQNPRHKITKRGQNVTFRCDPISEHNRLYWYRQTLGQGPEFLTYFQNEAQLEKSRLLSDRFSAERPKGSFSTLEIQRTEQGDSAMYLCASSLSQNTEAFFGQGTRLTVV.

The genes are TRBV5-4 and TRBJ1-2; no clear D. The germline CDR1 and CDR2 sequences are SGHNT and YYREEE (reference sequence). The germline V and J ends were trimmed by 5 bases and 6 bases, with 14 bases remaining between them. The CDR3 extends over 13 amino acids. The CDR3 is CASRADSEDGYTF. The CDR3 region has the DNA TGTGCCAGCAGGGCGGACTCGGAGGATGGCTACACCTTC.

In DNA, the CDR3 is TGTGCCAGCAGCTCCGGGGGACAGGGACGGACTGAAGCTTTCTTT. This gives the protein CASSSGGQGRTEAFF. The rearrangement links TRBV7-9 to TRBJ1-1; 9 bases fit TRBD1. Germline CDR1 SEHNR, CDR2 FQNEAQ (reference sequence). The CDR3 consists of 15 residues. V lost 4 bases and J lost 5; bases outside the gene matches: 8.

J is TRBJ1-1 and V is TRBV7-9, with D hard to call. Trimming removed 3 bases at V and 1 base at J, with 12 bases between. Germline V gene sequence: CDR1 SEHNR, CDR2 FQNEAQ (reference sequence). CDR3 length: 15 residues. CDR3 nucleotide sequence: TGTGCCAGCAGCTTTAAGCCCGATCCGAACACTGAAGCTTTCTTT. Translating gives CASSFKPDPNTEAFF. Full variable domain (outside the CDR3, taken from reference TRBV7-9 and TRBJ1-1): DTGVSQNPRHKITKRGQNVTFRCDPISEHNRLYWYRQTLGQGPEFLTYFQNEAQLEKSRLLSDRFSAERPKGSFSTLEIQRTEQGDSAMYLCASSFKPDPNTEAFFGQGTRLTVV.

V usage is TRBV5-1 and J usage is TRBJ2-7, with 7 bases matching TRBD1. The CDR3 sequence is 17 residues long. CDR1 SGHRS and CDR2 YFSETQ come from the germline V gene. Losses at the gene ends were 0 bases for V and 1 base for J; bases not matched to a gene: 10. CDR3 DNA: TGCGCCAGCAGCTTGGGTGGTGCAGGGGGTAGTTCCTACGAGCAGTACTTC. Its translation: CASSLGGAGGSSYEQYF.

V is TRBV11-1 and J is TRBJ2-2; 9 bases are a match to TRBD1. The CDR3 runs to 15 residues. Germline V CDR1 and CDR2: SGHAT, FQDESV (reference sequence). After removal of 5 bases from V and 5 bases from J, the junction contained 6 bases not matched to a gene. The CDR3 sequence: CASSTQGAWTGELFF. In DNA form, the CDR3 reads TGTGCCAGCAGCACACAGGGGGCATGGACCGGGGAGCTGTTTTTT.

This clonotype has ten or more counts. V is TRBV20-1 and J is TRBJ1-2; D is ambiguous. CDR3 length equals 14 residues. The V gene lost 3 bases and the J gene lost 4 bases, with 15 bases spanning the gap. Germline values: CDR1 DFQATT, CDR2 SNEGSKA (reference sequence). The CDR3 sequence is CSASPGGQGYGYTF. The CDR3 coding sequence is TGCAGTGCTAGCCCCGGAGGGCAAGGCTATGGCTACACCTTC.

Written as DNA, the CDR3 is TGTGCCAGCAGCACACACTCCGACAGGGCCGAGCAGTACTTC. Protein sequence: CASSTHSDRAEQYF. The rearrangement links TRBV9 to TRBJ2-7; 7 positions agree with TRBD1. The V segment lost 4 bases and the J segment 6 bases; nucleotides outside the gene matches: 10. In germline, CDR1 is SGDLS, CDR2 YYNGEE. This CDR3 comprises 14 residues.

This chain connects TRBV7-2 to TRBJ2-7; weak D call: TRBD2 (6 bases). The germline V and J ends were trimmed by 0 bases and 2 bases, with 23 bases remaining between them. Germline CDR1 is SGHTA and CDR2 is FQGNSA. CDR3 length equals 19 residues. DNA for the CDR3: TGTGCCAGCAGCTTAGCCTCGTCTGCGTTTCGGACTATTACCTACGAGCAGTACTTC. Protein: CASSLASSAFRTITYEQYF.

The V and J genes are TRBV6-6 and TRBJ1-6, with 7 nucleotides matching TRBD1. Trimming cost V 2 bases and J 5 bases; bases outside gene matches: 3. CDR1 and CDR2 from the germline V gene are MNHNY and SVGAGI (reference sequence). There are 15 residues in the CDR3. CDR3 nucleotide sequence: TGTGCCAGCAGTTACGGGACAGCCAATAATTCACCCCTCCACTTT. The encoded protein is CASSYGTANNSPLHF.

In regard to this clonotype: It may be a read error: a sequence one base away is much more abundant. V and J are TRBV24-1 and TRBJ1-6; D remains unclear. Germline V gives CDR1 KGHDR, CDR2 SFDVKD. With 3 bases removed from V and 6 bases from J, the gap between germline ends came to 8 bases. The CDR3 has 14 residues. CDR3 sequence reads: CATSDDTANSPLHF. In DNA form, the CDR3 reads TGTGCCACCAGTGATGACACAGCTAATTCACCCCTCCACTTT.

This clonotype was picked up a small number of times. The V gene is TRBV10-2, the J gene TRBJ1-3; D may be TRBD1 (5 bases). This CDR3 comprises 16 residues. The germline V and J ends were trimmed by 8 bases and 0 bases, with 17 bases remaining between them. The germline CDR1 and CDR2 sequences are WSHSY and SAAADI. CDR3 amino acids: CASSRLGVSSGNTIYF. Written as DNA, the CDR3 is TGCGCCAGCTCACGATTGGGGGTATCCTCTGGAAACACCATATATTTT.

This clonotype was counted ten times or more. V gene TRBV7-2 combines with J gene TRBJ1-5, with D maybe TRBD1 (6 bases). Germline V gene data show CDR1 as SGHTA and CDR2 as FQGNSA. The length of the CDR3 is 14 residues. The V gene lost 4 bases and the J gene lost 7 bases, with 14 bases spanning the gap. This CDR3 is CASSSAYRGQPQHF. In DNA form, the CDR3 reads TGTGCCAGCAGCTCTGCGTATAGGGGGCAGCCCCAGCATTTT.